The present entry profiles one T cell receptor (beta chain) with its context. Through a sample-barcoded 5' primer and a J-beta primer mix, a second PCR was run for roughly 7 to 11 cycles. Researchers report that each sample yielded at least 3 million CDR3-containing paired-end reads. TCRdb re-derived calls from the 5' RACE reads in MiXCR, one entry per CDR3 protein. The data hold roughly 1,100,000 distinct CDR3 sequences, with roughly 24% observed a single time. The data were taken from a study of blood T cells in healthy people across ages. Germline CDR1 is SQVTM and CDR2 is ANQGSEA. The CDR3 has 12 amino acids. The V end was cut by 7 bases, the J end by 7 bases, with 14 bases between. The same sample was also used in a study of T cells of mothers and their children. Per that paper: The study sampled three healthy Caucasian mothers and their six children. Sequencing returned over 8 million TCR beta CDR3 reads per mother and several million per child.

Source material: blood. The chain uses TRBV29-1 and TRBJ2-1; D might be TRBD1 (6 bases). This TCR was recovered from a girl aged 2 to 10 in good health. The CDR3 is CSALRGTNEQFF. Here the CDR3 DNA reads TGCAGCGCCCTTAGGGGGACGAATGAGCAGTTCTTC.